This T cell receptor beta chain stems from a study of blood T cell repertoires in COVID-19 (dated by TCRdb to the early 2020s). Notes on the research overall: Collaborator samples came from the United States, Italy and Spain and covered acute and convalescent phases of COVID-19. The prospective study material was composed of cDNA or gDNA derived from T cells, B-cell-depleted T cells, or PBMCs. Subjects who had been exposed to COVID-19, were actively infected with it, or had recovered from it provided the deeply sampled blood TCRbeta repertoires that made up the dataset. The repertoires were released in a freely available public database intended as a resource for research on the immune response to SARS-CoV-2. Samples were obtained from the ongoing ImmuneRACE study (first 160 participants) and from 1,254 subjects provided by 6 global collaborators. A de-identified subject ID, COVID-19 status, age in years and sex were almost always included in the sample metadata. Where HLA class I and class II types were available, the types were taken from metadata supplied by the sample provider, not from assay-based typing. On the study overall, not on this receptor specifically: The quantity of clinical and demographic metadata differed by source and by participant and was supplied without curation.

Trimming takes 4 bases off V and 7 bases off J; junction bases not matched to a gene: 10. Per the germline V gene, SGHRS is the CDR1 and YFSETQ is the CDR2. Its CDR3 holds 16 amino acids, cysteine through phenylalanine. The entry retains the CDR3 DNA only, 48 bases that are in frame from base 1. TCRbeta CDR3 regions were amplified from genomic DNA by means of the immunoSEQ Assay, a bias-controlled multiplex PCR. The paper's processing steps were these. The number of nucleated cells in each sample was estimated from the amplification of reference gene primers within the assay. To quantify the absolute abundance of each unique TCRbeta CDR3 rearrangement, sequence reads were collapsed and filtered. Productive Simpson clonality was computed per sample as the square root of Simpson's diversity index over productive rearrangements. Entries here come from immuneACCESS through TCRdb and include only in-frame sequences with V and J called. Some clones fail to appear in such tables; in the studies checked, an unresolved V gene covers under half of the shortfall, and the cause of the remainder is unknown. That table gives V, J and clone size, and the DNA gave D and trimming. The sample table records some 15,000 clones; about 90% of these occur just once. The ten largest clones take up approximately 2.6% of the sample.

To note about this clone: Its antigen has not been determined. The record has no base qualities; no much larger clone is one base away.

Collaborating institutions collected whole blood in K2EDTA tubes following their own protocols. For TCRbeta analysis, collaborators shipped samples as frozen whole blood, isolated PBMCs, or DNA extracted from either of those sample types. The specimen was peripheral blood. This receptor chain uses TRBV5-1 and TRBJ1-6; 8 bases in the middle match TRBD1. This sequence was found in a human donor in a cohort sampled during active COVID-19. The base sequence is TGCGCCAGCAGCGATACGACAGGGGCGGACAATTCACCCCTCCACTTT. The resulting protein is CASSDTTGADNSPLHF. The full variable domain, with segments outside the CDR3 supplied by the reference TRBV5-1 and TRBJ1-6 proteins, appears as KAGVTQTPRYLIKTRGQQVTLSCSPISGHRSVSWYQQTPGQGLQFLFEYFSETQRNKGNFPGRFSGRQFSNSRSEMNVSTLELGDSALYLCASSDTTGADNSPLHFGNGTRLTVT.